This T cell receptor (beta chain) came from a study of cytomegalovirus exposure and HLA in healthy donors. Study findings and constraints: Presence/absence results assume similar sequencing depth per donor, which may not hold.

Healthy individuals who donated bone marrow served as the donors. This CDR3 has 15 amino acids. V shed 4 bases and J shed 3 bases, with 16 bases lying between them. The germline CDR1 and CDR2 sequences are SGHRS and YFSETQ. 60 Vbeta and 13 Jbeta primers were used in PCR. Original processing methods: Some 11 million of the roughly 77 million unique TCR beta chains counted in a later analysis were shared. The data were produced by immunoSEQ multiplex PCR, yet TCRdb's version contains in-frame clones alone and is incomplete. For V, J and clone size, that table is used; D and trimming come from the DNA. Here the sample spans 150,000 to 200,000 clones, over 75% being singletons. Comment on this clone: Its antigen is not identified.

The chain recombines TRBV5-1 with TRBJ1-1, with no clear D. The sample comprised PBMCs. The TCR sequence derives from a man aged 18 to 30 in good health and CMV-seronegative. DNA of the CDR3: TGCGCCAGCAGCCCCGGAGGTAGTCCACACACTGAAGCTTTCTTT. Translation: CASSPGGSPHTEAFF.